This TCR beta chain is drawn from a study of graft-versus-host responses after intestinal transplantation. Produced via immunoSEQ multiplex PCR; TCRdb's table is partial and in-frame only. The sample consists of 90,000 to 95,000 clones, under 95% of them appearing once. Study-wide results and caveats: Levels of circulating GvH clones at their peak were associated with early post-transplant HvG declines.

The V end was cut by 4 bases, the J end by 3 bases, with 21 bases between. This CDR3 comprises 18 residues. The germline V gene has CDR1 SGHVS and CDR2 FNYEAQ. As to this clone: Its antigen is still unknown.

This material consisted of unstimulated CD8+ T cells sorted from spleen or lymph node cells, taken before intestinal transplant. The source is a human donor who received an intestinal transplant. This chain uses TRBV7-6 with TRBJ1-4; weak D call: TRBD1 (6 bases). The CDR3 sequence is CASSSSQGFGTANEKLFF. The CDR3 DNA is TGTGCCAGCAGCTCATCTCAGGGGTTCGGGACGGCTAATGAAAAACTGTTTTTT.